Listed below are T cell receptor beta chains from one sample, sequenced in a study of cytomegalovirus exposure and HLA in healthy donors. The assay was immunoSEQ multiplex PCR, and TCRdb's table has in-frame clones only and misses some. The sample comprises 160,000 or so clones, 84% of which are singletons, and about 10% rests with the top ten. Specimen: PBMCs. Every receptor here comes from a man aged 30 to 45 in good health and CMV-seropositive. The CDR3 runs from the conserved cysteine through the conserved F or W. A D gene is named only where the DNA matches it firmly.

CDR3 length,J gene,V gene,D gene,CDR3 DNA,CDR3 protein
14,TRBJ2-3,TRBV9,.,TGTGCCAGCACCCTGTCGTCTACCTCAGATACGCAGTATTTT,CASTLSSTSDTQYF
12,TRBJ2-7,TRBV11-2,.,TGTGCCAGCAACACACCCTCCTACGAGCAGTACTTC,CASNTPSYEQYF
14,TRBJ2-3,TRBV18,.,TGTGCCAGCTCACTTGGGAGTGATGCAGATACGCAGTATTTT,CASSLGSDADTQYF
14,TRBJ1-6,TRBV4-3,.,TGCGCCAGCGCCACGGGAATGGAGGGTTCACCCCTCCACTTT,CASATGMEGSPLHF
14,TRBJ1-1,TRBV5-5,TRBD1,TGTGCCAGCAGCCGCGACAGGGGGATCACTGAAGCTTTCTTT,CASSRDRGITEAFF
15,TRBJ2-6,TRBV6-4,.,TGTGCCAGCAGTGACTCGAGAGGTGGGGCCAACGTCCTGACTTTC,CASSDSRGGANVLTF
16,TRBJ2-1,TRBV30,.,TGTGCCTGGAGTGAACGGGGACTTTCCTCCTACAATGAGCAGTTCTTC,CAWSERGLSSYNEQFF
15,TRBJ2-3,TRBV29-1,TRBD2,TGCAGCGTTGATGTTAGCGGGAGTAAGGGAGATACGCAGTATTTT,CSVDVSGSKGDTQYF
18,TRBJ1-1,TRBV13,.,TGTGCCAGCAGCTTAGCGGAGTTTCGCCTTACTCTGAACACTGAAGCTTTCTTT,CASSLAEFRLTLNTEAFF
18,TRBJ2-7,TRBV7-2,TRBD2,TGTGCCAGCAGCCTTCAACGGACTAGCGGGGCGAGCTCCTACGAGCAGTACTTC,CASSLQRTSGASSYEQYF
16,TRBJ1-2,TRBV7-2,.,TGTGCCAGCAGCCGGGGAGGAGCGGATCAGTACTATGGCTACACCTTC,CASSRGGADQYYGYTF
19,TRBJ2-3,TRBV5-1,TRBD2,TGCGCCAGCAGCTGGGGACTAGCGGGACTCCGTTTTAGGACAGATACGCAGTATTTT,CASSWGLAGLRFRTDTQYF
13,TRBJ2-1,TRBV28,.,TGTGCCAGCAGTCGGCGGGGGCCAAATGAGCAGTTCTTC,CASSRRGPNEQFF